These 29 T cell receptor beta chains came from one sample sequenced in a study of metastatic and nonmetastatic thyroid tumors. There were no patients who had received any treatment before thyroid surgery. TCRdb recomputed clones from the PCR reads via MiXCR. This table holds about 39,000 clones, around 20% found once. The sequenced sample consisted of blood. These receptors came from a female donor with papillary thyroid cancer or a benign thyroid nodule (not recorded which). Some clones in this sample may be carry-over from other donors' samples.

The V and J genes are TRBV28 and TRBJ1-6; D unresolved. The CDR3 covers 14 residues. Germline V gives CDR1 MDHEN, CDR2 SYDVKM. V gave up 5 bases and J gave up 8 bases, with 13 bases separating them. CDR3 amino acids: CASSGSGVDSPLHF. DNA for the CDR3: TGTGCCAGCAGTGGGTCTGGGGTAGATTCACCCCTCCACTTT.

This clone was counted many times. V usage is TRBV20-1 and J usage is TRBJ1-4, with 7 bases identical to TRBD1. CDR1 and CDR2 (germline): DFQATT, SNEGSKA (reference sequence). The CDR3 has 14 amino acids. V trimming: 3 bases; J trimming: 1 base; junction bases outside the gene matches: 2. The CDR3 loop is CSASQGGTNEKLFF. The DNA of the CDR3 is TGCAGTGCTAGTCAGGGGGGAACTAATGAAAAACTGTTTTTT.

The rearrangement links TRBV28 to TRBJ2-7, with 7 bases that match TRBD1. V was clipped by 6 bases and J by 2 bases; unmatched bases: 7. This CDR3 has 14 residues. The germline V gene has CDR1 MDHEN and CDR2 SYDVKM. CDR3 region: CASSPQGQTYEQYF. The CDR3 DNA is TGTGCCAGCAGCCCCCAGGGACAGACCTACGAGCAGTACTTC.

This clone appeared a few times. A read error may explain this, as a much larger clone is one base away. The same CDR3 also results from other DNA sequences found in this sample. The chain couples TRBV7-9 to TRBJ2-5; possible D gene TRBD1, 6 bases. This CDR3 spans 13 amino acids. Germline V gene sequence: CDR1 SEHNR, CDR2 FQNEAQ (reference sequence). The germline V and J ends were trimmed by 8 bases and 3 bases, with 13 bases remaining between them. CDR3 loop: CASGRTVEETQYF. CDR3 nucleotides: TGTGCCAGCGGACGGACAGTAGAAGAGACCCAGTACTTC.

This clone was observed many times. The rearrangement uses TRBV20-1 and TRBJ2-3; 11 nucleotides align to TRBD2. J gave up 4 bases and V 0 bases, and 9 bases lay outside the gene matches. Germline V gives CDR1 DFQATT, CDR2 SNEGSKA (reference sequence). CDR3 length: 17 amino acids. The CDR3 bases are TGCAGTGCTAGAGATTTGCTACTAGCGGGAGCTCCAGATACGCAGTATTTT. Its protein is CSARDLLLAGAPDTQYF.

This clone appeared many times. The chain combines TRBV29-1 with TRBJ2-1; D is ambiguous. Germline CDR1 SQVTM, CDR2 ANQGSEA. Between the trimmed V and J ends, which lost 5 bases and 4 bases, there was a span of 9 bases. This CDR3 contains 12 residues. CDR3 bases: TGCAGCGTTCTACCGGCTTACAATGAGCAGTTCTTC. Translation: CSVLPAYNEQFF.

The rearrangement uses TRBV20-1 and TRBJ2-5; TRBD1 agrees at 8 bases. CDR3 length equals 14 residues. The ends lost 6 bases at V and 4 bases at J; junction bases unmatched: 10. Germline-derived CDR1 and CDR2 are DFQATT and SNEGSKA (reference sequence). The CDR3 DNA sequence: TGCAGTGCAAAGGACAGGGTCAAGGCAGAGACCCAGTACTTC. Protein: CSAKDRVKAETQYF.

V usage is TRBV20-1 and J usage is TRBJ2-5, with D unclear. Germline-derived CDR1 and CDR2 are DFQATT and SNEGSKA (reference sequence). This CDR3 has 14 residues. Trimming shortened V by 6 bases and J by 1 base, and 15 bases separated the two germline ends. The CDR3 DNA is TGCAGTGCCTACCCCGGTTTTGTCCAAGAGACCCAGTACTTC. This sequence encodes CSAYPGFVQETQYF.

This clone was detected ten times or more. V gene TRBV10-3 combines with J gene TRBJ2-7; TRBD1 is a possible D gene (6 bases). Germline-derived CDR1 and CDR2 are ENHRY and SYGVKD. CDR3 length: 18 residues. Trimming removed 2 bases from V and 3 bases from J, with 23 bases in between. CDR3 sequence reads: CAISERGTTGSSLYEQYF. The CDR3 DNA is TGTGCCATCAGTGAGAGGGGTACGACAGGCTCCTCTCTCTACGAGCAGTACTTC.

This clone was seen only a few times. The CDR3 region is CATSRSGRAGVYTQYF. For the CDR3, the DNA is TGTGCCACCAGCAGATCCGGTCGTGCGGGAGTCTATACCCAGTACTTC. The rearrangement links TRBV15 to TRBJ2-5; 7 bases fit TRBD2. Germline V gene data show CDR1 as LNHNV and CDR2 as YYDKDF (reference sequence). The V segment lost 2 bases and the J segment 8 bases; nucleotides outside the gene matches: 14. This CDR3 is 16 amino acids long. Complete variable domain (other parts from reference TRBV15 and TRBJ2-5): DAMVIQNPRYQVTQFGKPVTLSCSQTLNHNVMYWYQQKSSQAPKLLFHYYDKDFNNEADTPDNFQSRRPNTSFCFLDIRSPGLGDTAMYLCATSRSGRAGVYTQYFGPGTRLLVL.

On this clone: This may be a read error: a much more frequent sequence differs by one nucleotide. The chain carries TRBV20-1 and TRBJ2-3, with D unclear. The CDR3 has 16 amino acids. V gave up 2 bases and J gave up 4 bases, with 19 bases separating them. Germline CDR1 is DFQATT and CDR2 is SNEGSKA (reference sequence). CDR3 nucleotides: TGCAGTGCTAGATCCCACTTGTCAGCGTCCCCAGATACGCAGTATTTT. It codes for CSARSHLSASPDTQYF.

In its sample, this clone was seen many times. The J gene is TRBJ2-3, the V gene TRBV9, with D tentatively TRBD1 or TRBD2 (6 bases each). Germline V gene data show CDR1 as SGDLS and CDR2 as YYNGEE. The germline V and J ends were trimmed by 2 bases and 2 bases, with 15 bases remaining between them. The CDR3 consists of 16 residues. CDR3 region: CASSVSGGGFTDTQYF. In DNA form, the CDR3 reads TGTGCCAGCAGCGTGTCAGGAGGGGGGTTCACAGATACGCAGTATTTT. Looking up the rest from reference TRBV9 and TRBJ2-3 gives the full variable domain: DSGVTQTPKHLITATGQRVTLRCSPRSGDLSVYWYQQSLDQGLQFLIQYYNGEERAKGNILERFSAQQFPDLHSELNLSSLELGDSALYFCASSVSGGGFTDTQYFGPGTRLTVL.

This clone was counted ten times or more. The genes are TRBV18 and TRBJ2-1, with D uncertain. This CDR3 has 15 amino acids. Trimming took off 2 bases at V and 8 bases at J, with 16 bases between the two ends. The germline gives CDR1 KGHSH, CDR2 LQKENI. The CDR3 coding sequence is TGTGCCAGCTCACCAGGGGTTCGTTTTGATGATGAGCAGTTCTTC. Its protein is CASSPGVRFDDEQFF.

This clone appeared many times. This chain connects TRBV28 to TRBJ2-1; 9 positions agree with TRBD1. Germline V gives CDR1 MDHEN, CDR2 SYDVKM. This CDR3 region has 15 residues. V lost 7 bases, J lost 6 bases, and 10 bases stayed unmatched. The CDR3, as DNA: TGTGCCAGCACTCAACCGGGACAGGGTTTCAATGAGCAGTTCTTC. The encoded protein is CASTQPGQGFNEQFF.

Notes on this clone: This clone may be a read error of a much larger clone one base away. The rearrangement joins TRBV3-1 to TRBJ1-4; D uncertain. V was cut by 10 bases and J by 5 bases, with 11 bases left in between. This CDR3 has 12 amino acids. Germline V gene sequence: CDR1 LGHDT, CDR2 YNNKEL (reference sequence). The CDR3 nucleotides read TGTGCCAACGGACCCTTAAATGAAAAACTGTTTTTT. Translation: CANGPLNEKLFF.

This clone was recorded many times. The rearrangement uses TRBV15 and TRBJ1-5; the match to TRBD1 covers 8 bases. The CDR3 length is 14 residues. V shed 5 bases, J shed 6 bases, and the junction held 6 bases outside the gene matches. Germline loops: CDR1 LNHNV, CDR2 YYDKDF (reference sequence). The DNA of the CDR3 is TGTGCCACCAGCTCACACAGGGGGGGTCAGCCCCAGCATTTT. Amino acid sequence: CATSSHRGGQPQHF.

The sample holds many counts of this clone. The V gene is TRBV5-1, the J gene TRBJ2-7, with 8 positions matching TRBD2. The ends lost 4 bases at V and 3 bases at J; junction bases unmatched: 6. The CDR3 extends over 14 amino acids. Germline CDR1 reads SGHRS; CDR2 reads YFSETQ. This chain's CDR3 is CASSKSGSDYEQYF. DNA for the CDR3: TGCGCCAGCAGCAAAAGCGGGAGTGACTACGAGCAGTACTTC.

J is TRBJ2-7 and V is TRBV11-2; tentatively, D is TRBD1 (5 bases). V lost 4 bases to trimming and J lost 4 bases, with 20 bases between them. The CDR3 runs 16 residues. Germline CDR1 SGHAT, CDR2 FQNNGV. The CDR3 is CASSSPLPVQEYEQYF. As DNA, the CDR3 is TGTGCCAGCAGCTCACCCCTACCGGTACAGGAATACGAGCAGTACTTC.

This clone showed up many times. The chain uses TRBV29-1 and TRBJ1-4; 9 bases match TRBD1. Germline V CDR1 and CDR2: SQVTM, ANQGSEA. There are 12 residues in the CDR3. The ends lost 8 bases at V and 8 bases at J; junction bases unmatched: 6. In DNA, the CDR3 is TGCAGCTACATAGGACAGGGGGAAAAACTGTTTTTT. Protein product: CSYIGQGEKLFF.

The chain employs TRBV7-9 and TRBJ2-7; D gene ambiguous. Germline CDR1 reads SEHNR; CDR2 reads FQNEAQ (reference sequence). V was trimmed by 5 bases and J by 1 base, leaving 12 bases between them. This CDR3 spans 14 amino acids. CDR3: CASSPSRESYEQYF. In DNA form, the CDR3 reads TGTGCCAGCAGCCCCTCAAGGGAATCCTACGAGCAGTACTTC.

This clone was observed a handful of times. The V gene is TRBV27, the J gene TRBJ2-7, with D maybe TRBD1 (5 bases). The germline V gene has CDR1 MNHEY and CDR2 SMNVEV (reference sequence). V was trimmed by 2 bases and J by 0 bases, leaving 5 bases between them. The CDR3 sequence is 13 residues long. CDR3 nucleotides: TGTGCCAGCAGTTTAGGACACTCCTACGAGCAGTACTTC. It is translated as CASSLGHSYEQYF.

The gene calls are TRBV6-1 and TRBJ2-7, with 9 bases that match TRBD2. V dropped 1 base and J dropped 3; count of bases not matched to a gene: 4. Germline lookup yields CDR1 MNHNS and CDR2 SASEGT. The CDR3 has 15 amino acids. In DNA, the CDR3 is TGTGCCAGCAGTGAAGGGTCTAGCGGGATCTACGAGCAGTACTTC. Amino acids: CASSEGSSGIYEQYF.

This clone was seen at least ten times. The CDR3, as DNA: TGTGCCAGCAGCGGTAGGGGGATTCTTGAAACCGGGGAGCTGTTTTTT. This encodes CASSGRGILETGELFF. This sequence joins TRBV11-1 and TRBJ2-2, with D maybe TRBD1 (6 bases). CDR3 length: 16 amino acids. CDR1 and CDR2 (germline): SGHAT, FQDESV (reference sequence). The V end was cut by 5 bases, the J end by 5 bases, with 18 bases between.

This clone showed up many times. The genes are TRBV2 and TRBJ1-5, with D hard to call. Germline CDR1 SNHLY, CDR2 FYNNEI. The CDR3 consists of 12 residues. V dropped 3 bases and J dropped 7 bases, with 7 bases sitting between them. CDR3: CASSDPRQPQHF. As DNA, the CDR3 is TGTGCCAGCAGTGATCCCCGGCAGCCCCAGCATTTT.

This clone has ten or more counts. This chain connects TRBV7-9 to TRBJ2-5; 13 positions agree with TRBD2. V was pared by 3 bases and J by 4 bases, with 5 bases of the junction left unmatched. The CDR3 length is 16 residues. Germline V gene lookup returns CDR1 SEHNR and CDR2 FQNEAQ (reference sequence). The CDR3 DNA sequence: TGTGCCAGCAGCTTTACTAGCGGGAGGGCCCTAGAGACCCAGTACTTC. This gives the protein CASSFTSGRALETQYF.

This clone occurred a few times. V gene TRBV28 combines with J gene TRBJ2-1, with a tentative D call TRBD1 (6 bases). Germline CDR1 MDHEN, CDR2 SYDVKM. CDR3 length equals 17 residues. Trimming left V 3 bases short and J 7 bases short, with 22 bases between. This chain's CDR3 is CASSLGRGQGGWNEQFF. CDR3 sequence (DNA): TGTGCCAGCAGTTTGGGCAGGGGTCAAGGTGGTTGGAATGAGCAGTTCTTC.

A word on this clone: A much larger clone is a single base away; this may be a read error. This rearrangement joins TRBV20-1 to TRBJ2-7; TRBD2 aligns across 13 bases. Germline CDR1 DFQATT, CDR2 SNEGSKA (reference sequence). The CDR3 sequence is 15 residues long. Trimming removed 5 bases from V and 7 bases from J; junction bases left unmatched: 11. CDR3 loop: CSASYTSGRAWEQYF. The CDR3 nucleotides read TGCAGTGCTTCTTACACTAGCGGGAGGGCCTGGGAGCAGTACTTC.

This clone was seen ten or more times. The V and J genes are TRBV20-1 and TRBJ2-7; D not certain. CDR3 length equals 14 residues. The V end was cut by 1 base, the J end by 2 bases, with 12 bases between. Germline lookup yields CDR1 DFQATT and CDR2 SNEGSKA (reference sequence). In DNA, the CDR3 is TGCAGTGCTAGAGGGAGTCCCTTCCCCTACGAGCAGTACTTC. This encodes CSARGSPFPYEQYF.

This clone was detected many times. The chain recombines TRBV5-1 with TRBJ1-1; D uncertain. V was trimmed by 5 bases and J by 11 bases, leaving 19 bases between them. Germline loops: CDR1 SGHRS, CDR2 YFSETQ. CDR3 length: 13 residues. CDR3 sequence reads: CASSPVGLLEAFF. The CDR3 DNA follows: TGCGCCAGCAGTCCGGTCGGCCTTTTGGAGGCTTTCTTT.